The clone carrying this T cell receptor (beta chain) was seen just once. The treatment is: preoperative locoregional IRX-2 cytokine immunotherapy. This phase Ib study tested locoregional IRX-2 cytokine immunotherapy given before surgery. Clones were read by immunoSEQ multiplex PCR, and TCRdb kept only the in-frame ones, dropping some. The data hold 75,000 to 100,000 clones, with roughly 85% observed a single time. This entry is derived from a study of preoperative IRX-2 immunotherapy in early breast cancer. CDR1 is MDHEN, CDR2 SYDVKM, per germline. The CDR3 extends over 13 amino acids. V gave up 7 bases and J gave up 7 bases, with 14 bases separating them.

The sequencing used tumor tissue, collected after IRX-2 immunotherapy. The source of this sequence is a human donor with breast cancer. V gene TRBV28 combines with J gene TRBJ1-3; D might be TRBD1 (5 bases). The CDR3 DNA reads as TGTGCCAGCAATTTGGGCAGGGAGAACACCATATATTTT. As protein: CASNLGRENTIYF. The whole variable domain, remainder taken from reference TRBV28 and TRBJ1-3, is DVKVTQSSRYLVKRTGEKVFLECVQDMDHENMFWYRQDPGLGLRLIYFSYDVKMKEKGDIPEGYSVSREKKERFSLILESASTNQTSMYLCASNLGRENTIYFGEGSWLTVV.